A selection of T cell receptor beta chains follows, all from one sample in a study of blood T cell repertoires in COVID-19. TCRdb's table, derived via immunoSEQ multiplex PCR, lists solely in-frame clones and lacks some. Of approximately 210,000 clones listed, under 90% are singletons. Sequenced: PBMCs or T cells enriched from blood (not recorded which). Source of these receptors: a woman aged 55 to 70 who had recovered from COVID-19. The CDR3 runs from the conserved cysteine through the conserved F or W. Fields, in order: clone size, J gene, V gene, D gene, CDR3 DNA, CDR3 protein. The D gene is left open where the match is weak. Not all rows give a size; the values are once, few, many and, for expanded clones, a class.

abundance: NA
j_gene: TRBJ2-7
v_gene: TRBV5-1
d_gene: TRBD1
CDR3nt: TGCGCCAGCAGCTTGGCTCCGGGACAGGGCTACGAGCAGTACTTC
CDR3aa: CASSLAPGQGYEQYF

abundance: NA
j_gene: TRBJ1-2
v_gene: TRBV18
d_gene: TRBD1
CDR3nt: TGTGCCAGTTTACCCGGACAGGGACAGAGCTATGGCTACACCTTC
CDR3aa: CASLPGQGQSYGYTF

abundance: NA
j_gene: TRBJ2-7
v_gene: TRBV7-2
d_gene: NA
CDR3nt: TGTGCCAGCAGCTTGGAGGGAGGGGGTCGCGAGCAGTACTTC
CDR3aa: CASSLEGGGREQYF

abundance: NA
j_gene: TRBJ1-5
v_gene: TRBV6-4
d_gene: NA
CDR3nt: TGTGCCAGCAGGTCTCAGGGTACGAATCAGCCCCAGCATTTT
CDR3aa: CASRSQGTNQPQHF

abundance: NA
j_gene: TRBJ2-2
v_gene: TRBV10-2
d_gene: NA
CDR3nt: TGCGCCAGCAGTGTACAGGGGGGGACGAACACCGGGGAGCTGTTTTTT
CDR3aa: CASSVQGGTNTGELFF

abundance: NA
j_gene: TRBJ2-1
v_gene: TRBV28
d_gene: TRBD2
CDR3nt: TGTGCCAGCAGTTTATGGCGGGGGGAGGGCAATGAGCAGTTCTTC
CDR3aa: CASSLWRGEGNEQFF

abundance: NA
j_gene: TRBJ2-3
v_gene: TRBV18
d_gene: TRBD2
CDR3nt: TGTGCCAGCTCACCAACCCCGGGACTAGCGGGTAGCACAGATACGCAGTATTTT
CDR3aa: CASSPTPGLAGSTDTQYF

abundance: NA
j_gene: TRBJ1-6
v_gene: TRBV2
d_gene: TRBD1
CDR3nt: TGTGCCAGCAGTGAGGGACAGGGCGCGAGTTCACCCCTCCACTTT
CDR3aa: CASSEGQGASSPLHF

abundance: NA
j_gene: TRBJ2-5
v_gene: TRBV3-1/TRBV3-2
d_gene: NA
CDR3nt: TGTGCCAGCAGTCAGCACACAGGGCCCCGCGGGGAGACCCAGTACTTC
CDR3aa: CASSQHTGPRGETQYF

abundance: NA
j_gene: TRBJ1-5
v_gene: TRBV12-1
d_gene: NA
CDR3nt: TGTGCCAGCAGCGCCGGGACAGATAGCAATCAGCCCCAGCATTTT
CDR3aa: CASSAGTDSNQPQHF

abundance: NA
j_gene: TRBJ1-3
v_gene: TRBV19
d_gene: NA
CDR3nt: TGTGCCAGTAGTATTATGGCAGGGATCCCTGGAAACACCATATATTTT
CDR3aa: CASSIMAGIPGNTIYF

abundance: NA
j_gene: TRBJ1-1
v_gene: TRBV6-5
d_gene: NA
CDR3nt: TGTGCCAGCAGTTACCGCGGGGCGGTGAACACTGAAGCTTTCTTT
CDR3aa: CASSYRGAVNTEAFF

abundance: few
j_gene: TRBJ1-6
v_gene: TRBV25-1
d_gene: NA
CDR3nt: TGTGCCAGCAGGGAGGACAGTTATAATTCACCCCTCCACTTT
CDR3aa: CASREDSYNSPLHF

abundance: many
j_gene: TRBJ2-3
v_gene: TRBV2
d_gene: TRBD2
CDR3nt: TGTGCCAGCAGTGAAGGCTGGGGTGCGGGAGTGAAGTATTTT
CDR3aa: CASSEGWGAGVKYF

abundance: NA
j_gene: TRBJ2-5
v_gene: TRBV5-1
d_gene: TRBD2
CDR3nt: TGCGCCAGCAGCCCGGGGGTAGCGGGGGGTCAAGAGACCCAGTACTTC
CDR3aa: CASSPGVAGGQETQYF

abundance: NA
j_gene: TRBJ2-1
v_gene: TRBV4-3
d_gene: TRBD2
CDR3nt: TGCGCCAGCAGCCAAGTGCGACTAGCGGGGAGTGAGCAGTTCTTC
CDR3aa: CASSQVRLAGSEQFF

abundance: many
j_gene: TRBJ1-3
v_gene: TRBV3-1/TRBV3-2
d_gene: TRBD1
CDR3nt: TGTGCCAGCAGCCGTACAGGGGAGGGAAACACCATATATTTT
CDR3aa: CASSRTGEGNTIYF

abundance: NA
j_gene: TRBJ2-3
v_gene: TRBV6-6
d_gene: NA
CDR3nt: TGTGCCAGCACCCAGGGGATCACGCCTAGCACAGATACGCAGTATTTT
CDR3aa: CASTQGITPSTDTQYF

abundance: NA
j_gene: TRBJ1-6
v_gene: TRBV7-3
d_gene: NA
CDR3nt: TGTGCCAGCAGCTTATATAGCTCCTATAATTCACCCCTCCACTTT
CDR3aa: CASSLYSSYNSPLHF

abundance: NA
j_gene: TRBJ2-7
v_gene: TRBV2
d_gene: TRBD2
CDR3nt: TGTGCCAGCAGTGAGGGGGGGGTCTCCTACGAGCAGTACTTC
CDR3aa: CASSEGGVSYEQYF

abundance: NA
j_gene: TRBJ2-7
v_gene: TRBV7-9
d_gene: NA
CDR3nt: TGTGCCAGCAGCTTAGCGCCGGGAGCGGGCTACGAGCAGTACTTC
CDR3aa: CASSLAPGAGYEQYF

abundance: NA
j_gene: TRBJ1-1
v_gene: TRBV18
d_gene: NA
CDR3nt: TGTGCCAGCTCACCACGTCAGGGTATCGACAACACTGAAGCTTTCTTT
CDR3aa: CASSPRQGIDNTEAFF

abundance: NA
j_gene: TRBJ1-2
v_gene: TRBV7-8
d_gene: TRBD1
CDR3nt: TGTGCCAGCAGCGACAGCTATCATCGGACAGGGAACGGCTACACCTTC
CDR3aa: CASSDSYHRTGNGYTF

abundance: once
j_gene: TRBJ2-3
v_gene: TRBV5-6
d_gene: TRBD2
CDR3nt: TGTGCCAGCAGCGAAATACGGGGGGGCCCTTTCACGCAGTATTTT
CDR3aa: CASSEIRGGPFTQYF

abundance: NA
j_gene: TRBJ1-6
v_gene: TRBV11-2
d_gene: NA
CDR3nt: TGTGCCAGCAGCGCTAACTCGGGGGAATCACCCCTCCACTTT
CDR3aa: CASSANSGESPLHF

abundance: NA
j_gene: TRBJ2-7
v_gene: TRBV5-1
d_gene: TRBD1
CDR3nt: TGCGCCAGCAGCTTGGACGGACAGGGATCCTACGAGCAGTACTTC
CDR3aa: CASSLDGQGSYEQYF

abundance: NA
j_gene: TRBJ1-4
v_gene: TRBV7-8
d_gene: NA
CDR3nt: TGTGCCAGCAGCTTAGTAAAGGTCAGGGCTGAAGAAAAACTGTTTTTT
CDR3aa: CASSLVKVRAEEKLFF

abundance: NA
j_gene: TRBJ1-1
v_gene: TRBV16
d_gene: TRBD1
CDR3nt: TGTGCCAGCAGCCAGACAGGGAGGAGCACTGAAGCTTTCTTT
CDR3aa: CASSQTGRSTEAFF

abundance: NA
j_gene: TRBJ1-2
v_gene: TRBV7-2
d_gene: TRBD1
CDR3nt: TGTGCCAGCAGCTACCGGGACAGGATAAACTATGGCTACACCTTC
CDR3aa: CASSYRDRINYGYTF

abundance: NA
j_gene: TRBJ2-1
v_gene: TRBV4-3
d_gene: TRBD2
CDR3nt: TGCGCCAGCAGCCACGGGACTAGCGGGGGGGCCAGCGATGAGCAGTTCTTC
CDR3aa: CASSHGTSGGASDEQFF

abundance: NA
j_gene: TRBJ1-5
v_gene: TRBV19
d_gene: TRBD1
CDR3nt: TGTGCCAGCAACAGGGGGGGTCAGCCCCAGCATTTT
CDR3aa: CASNRGGQPQHF

abundance: few
j_gene: TRBJ2-2
v_gene: TRBV5-6
d_gene: NA
CDR3nt: TGTGCCAGCAGCTTGGGTCTGGCGGGGATTACCGGGGAGCTGTTTTTT
CDR3aa: CASSLGLAGITGELFF

abundance: NA
j_gene: TRBJ2-2
v_gene: TRBV3-1/TRBV3-2
d_gene: NA
CDR3nt: TGTGCCAGCAGCCCCACAGGGACCGGGGAGCTGTTTTTT
CDR3aa: CASSPTGTGELFF

abundance: NA
j_gene: TRBJ1-1
v_gene: TRBV6-5
d_gene: TRBD1
CDR3nt: TGTGCCAGCATTCCTAGGACAGGGGCTGAAGCTTTCTTT
CDR3aa: CASIPRTGAEAFF

abundance: NA
j_gene: TRBJ1-6
v_gene: TRBV7-9
d_gene: NA
CDR3nt: TGTGCCAGCAGCTTTCCTCAACCAGTGAATTCACCCCTCCACTTT
CDR3aa: CASSFPQPVNSPLHF

abundance: NA
j_gene: TRBJ1-4
v_gene: TRBV7-9
d_gene: TRBD1
CDR3nt: TGTGCCAGCAGCTTAGCATATCCAGGGGGTCGTGAAAAACTGTTTTTT
CDR3aa: CASSLAYPGGREKLFF

abundance: NA
j_gene: TRBJ2-1
v_gene: TRBV19
d_gene: TRBD1
CDR3nt: TGTGCCAGTAGGATCCCGGGACAGGGGTTCAATGAGCAGTTCTTC
CDR3aa: CASRIPGQGFNEQFF

abundance: NA
j_gene: TRBJ1-6
v_gene: TRBV11-3
d_gene: NA
CDR3nt: TGTGCCAGCAGCCGTACCGGTACCAATTCACCCCTCCACTTT
CDR3aa: CASSRTGTNSPLHF

abundance: NA
j_gene: TRBJ1-6
v_gene: TRBV3-1/TRBV3-2
d_gene: TRBD1
CDR3nt: TGTGCCAGCAGCCAAGCCAGGGGGAGATCACCCCTCCACTTT
CDR3aa: CASSQARGRSPLHF

abundance: NA
j_gene: TRBJ2-7
v_gene: TRBV7-9
d_gene: NA
CDR3nt: TGTGCCAGCAGCTCCGCCTCTTCAGGCTCCTACGAGCAGTACTTC
CDR3aa: CASSSASSGSYEQYF

abundance: NA
j_gene: TRBJ2-5
v_gene: TRBV12-3/TRBV12-4
d_gene: NA
CDR3nt: TGTGCCAGCAGACTAGCTTCCAAAGAGACCCAGTACTTC
CDR3aa: CASRLASKETQYF

abundance: NA
j_gene: TRBJ2-3
v_gene: TRBV15
d_gene: NA
CDR3nt: TGTGCCACCAGCAGACCGGGACTCACAGATACGCAGTATTTT
CDR3aa: CATSRPGLTDTQYF

abundance: once
j_gene: TRBJ1-5
v_gene: TRBV6-6
d_gene: NA
CDR3nt: TGTGCCAGCCAGAGCAATCAGCCCCAGCATTTT
CDR3aa: CASQSNQPQHF

abundance: many
j_gene: TRBJ1-1
v_gene: TRBV2
d_gene: NA
CDR3nt: TGTGCCAGCAGTGAATTCAGGGATTACACTGAAGCTTTCTTT
CDR3aa: CASSEFRDYTEAFF

abundance: NA
j_gene: TRBJ2-1
v_gene: TRBV6-5
d_gene: TRBD2
CDR3nt: TGTGCCAGCACCGACGGGGGGGCCTGGAATGAGCAGTTCTTC
CDR3aa: CASTDGGAWNEQFF

abundance: NA
j_gene: TRBJ2-1
v_gene: TRBV4-3
d_gene: NA
CDR3nt: TGCGCCAGCAGTCCCCAGACCGTGGGCACTGAGCAGTTCTTC
CDR3aa: CASSPQTVGTEQFF